A single sample gave rise to the 29 T cell receptor beta chains below, sequenced in a study of blood T cell repertoires in COVID-19 (dated by TCRdb to the early 2020s). The library was produced with the immunoSEQ multiplex PCR assay. TCRdb retrieved this table from immuneACCESS and kept in-frame rearrangements only. Not all clones are present; in checked studies, unresolved V genes account for under half, and no reason is known for the remainder. This sample comprises around 100,000 clones, about four fifths of them detected only once. The top ten clonotypes cover about 7.3% of the sample. The specimen was peripheral blood. The receptors derive from a woman in her forties with acute or convalescent COVID-19.

The genes are TRBV2 and TRBJ1-6; TRBD1 matches at 9 bases. Per the germline V gene, CDR1 is SNHLY and CDR2 is FYNNEI. This CDR3 spans 16 amino acids. Trimming cost V 2 bases and J 7 bases; bases outside gene matches: 6. CDR3 region: CASSEYPGQGNSPLHF. The DNA of the CDR3 is TGTGCCAGCAGTGAATATCCGGGACAGGGAAATTCACCCCTCCACTTT.

This clone was seen just once. The rearrangement joins TRBV5-1 to TRBJ1-2, with 8 bases fitting TRBD1. Germline CDR1 and CDR2: SGHRS and YFSETQ. The V gene end was trimmed by 0 bases and the J gene end by 8 bases; junction bases not matched to a gene: 6. There are 14 residues in the CDR3. CDR3 DNA sequence: TGCGCCAGCAGCTTGGCCGGACAGGGATTCGGCTACACCTTC. Residues: CASSLAGQGFGYTF.

This clone has only a few counts. This chain connects TRBV13 to TRBJ2-2, with 10 bases fitting TRBD1. With 2 bases clipped from V and 3 bases from J, the junction kept 3 bases outside the gene matches. The germline V gene has CDR1 PRHDT and CDR2 FYEKMQ (reference sequence). The CDR3 length is 16 residues. In DNA, the CDR3 is TGTGCCAGCAGCTTATGGGACAGGGGATACACCGGGGAGCTGTTTTTT. Residues: CASSLWDRGYTGELFF. The variable domain in full, with the rest retrieved from reference TRBV13 and TRBJ2-2, is AAGVIQSPRHLIKEKRETATLKCYPIPRHDTVYWYQQGPGQDPQFLISFYEKMQSDKGSIPDRFSAQQFSDYHSELNMSSLELGDSALYFCASSLWDRGYTGELFFGEGSRLTVL.

The chain recombines TRBV6-5 with TRBJ1-6, with TRBD1 matching 9 bases. The CDR3 contains 13 residues. Germline CDR1 MNHEY, CDR2 SVGAGI. With 6 bases clipped from V and 8 bases from J, the junction kept 2 bases outside the gene matches. DNA of the CDR3: TGTGCCAGCAGGAGACAGGGGGATTCACCCCTCCACTTT. The encoded protein is CASRRQGDSPLHF.

The rearrangement uses TRBV10-3 and TRBJ2-7; 12 bases align to TRBD2. V shed 2 bases and J 3 bases; nucleotides not matched to a gene: 5. This CDR3 has 16 residues. The germline CDR1 and CDR2 sequences are ENHRY and SYGVKD. The CDR3 region is CAISEGLAGTSYEQYF. The CDR3 region has the DNA TGTGCCATCAGTGAGGGACTAGCGGGGACTAGCTACGAGCAGTACTTC.

The chain has TRBV19 and TRBJ2-2; possibly TRBD1 for D (5 bases). Trimming stripped 7 bases from V and 1 base from J, with 10 bases between. The CDR3 sequence is 14 residues long. From germline, CDR1 is LNHDA and CDR2 SQIVND (reference sequence). The CDR3, as DNA: TGTGCCAGTAACTTGCAGGGGAACACCGGGGAGCTGTTTTTT. It is translated as CASNLQGNTGELFF.

The rearrangement joins TRBV12-5 to TRBJ1-2; D gene unclear. V lost 3 bases and J lost 4, with 12 bases in between. Germline V gene data show CDR1 as LGHNT and CDR2 as FRNRAP. The CDR3 is 14 residues long. DNA for the CDR3: TGTGCTAGTGGTTTTTTGCGTGATCGCTATGGCTACACCTTC. Translating it yields CASGFLRDRYGYTF.

The V call is TRBV30, the J call TRBJ2-5; D not resolved. V dropped 0 bases and J dropped 5 bases, with 13 bases sitting between them. Looked up from germline, CDR1 is GTSNPN and CDR2 is SVGIG (reference sequence). The CDR3 loop spans 14 amino acids. Here the CDR3 reads CAWSVQGRWETQYF. In nucleotides, the CDR3 is TGTGCCTGGAGTGTACAAGGCAGGTGGGAGACCCAGTACTTC.

The rearrangement uses TRBV30 and TRBJ1-6; D ambiguous. CDR1 is GTSNPN and CDR2 is SVGIG in the germline V gene (reference sequence). CDR3 length: 14 amino acids. The V end lost 3 bases, the J end lost 6 bases, and 12 bases lay between the germline ends. CDR3 amino acids: CAWSDNLFNSPLHF. CDR3 nucleotide sequence: TGTGCCTGGAGCGACAACCTTTTTAATTCACCCCTCCACTTT.

This chain uses TRBV7-6 with TRBJ2-5; D is possibly TRBD2 (6 bases). Trimming cost V 1 base and J 1 base, with 7 bases left between them. The CDR3 contains 14 residues. Germline V gene data show CDR1 as SGHVS and CDR2 as FNYEAQ. The CDR3 sequence is CASSLVGGQETQYF. In DNA, the CDR3 is TGTGCCAGCAGCTTAGTGGGGGGCCAAGAGACCCAGTACTTC.

The J gene is TRBJ2-3, the V gene TRBV19; a possible D gene is TRBD1 (5 bases). V was shortened by 7 bases and J by 3 bases, with 14 bases between the two germline ends. CDR3 length equals 14 residues. Germline CDR1 is LNHDA and CDR2 is SQIVND (reference sequence). In DNA, the CDR3 is TGTGCCAGTACAAAACAGGCGAGTACAGATACGCAGTATTTT. Its translation is CASTKQASTDTQYF.

This clone was observed a few times. The chain employs TRBV2 and TRBJ1-2; weak D call: TRBD1 (5 bases). V was shortened by 8 bases and J by 10 bases, with 17 bases between the two germline ends. The CDR3 length is 12 residues. The germline gives CDR1 SNHLY, CDR2 FYNNEI. CDR3 sequence: CASLTARQDYTF. The CDR3 DNA reads as TGTGCCAGCCTGACAGCCCGCCAAGACTACACCTTC.

V and J are TRBV7-8 and TRBJ1-5; D not resolved. V lost 4 bases, J lost 1 base, and 8 bases lay in between. Germline V gene data show CDR1 as SGHVS and CDR2 as FQNEAQ. The CDR3 is made up of 14 amino acids. Written as DNA, the CDR3 is TGTGCCAGCAGCTCTGGCAAGAGCAATCAGCCCCAGCATTTT. Translation: CASSSGKSNQPQHF.

V usage is TRBV5-1 and J usage is TRBJ1-1, with TRBD1 identical over 11 bases. CDR1 is SGHRS and CDR2 is YFSETQ in the germline V gene. J was trimmed by 8 bases and V by 4 bases; bases with no gene match: 7. The CDR3 totals 14 residues. The CDR3 DNA reads TGCGCCAGCAGCGTGGGACAGGGGGTTATGGAAGCTTTCTTT. This translates into CASSVGQGVMEAFF.

This chain links TRBV18 with TRBJ2-1; 7 bases line up with TRBD1. The ends lost 4 bases at V and 8 bases at J; junction bases unmatched: 14. Germline V CDR1 and CDR2: KGHSH, LQKENI. This CDR3 comprises 16 residues. CDR3 loop: CASSRQGTATLYEQFF. The CDR3 DNA reads as TGTGCCAGCTCACGTCAGGGGACAGCGACGCTTTATGAGCAGTTCTTC.

V and J are TRBV6-2 or TRBV6-3 and TRBJ1-1; D is unresolved. The germline V gene has CDR1 MNHEY and CDR2 SVGEGT. The CDR3 runs 11 residues. Trimming took 4 bases from V and 8 from J, leaving 8 bases between them. CDR3 protein: CASSFRAEAFF. The DNA of the CDR3 is TGTGCCAGCAGTTTCAGAGCGGAAGCTTTCTTT.

The V call is TRBV6-2 or TRBV6-3, the J call TRBJ2-3, with a tentative D call TRBD2 (5 bases). This CDR3 region has 16 residues. CDR1 MNHEY and CDR2 SVGEGT come from the germline V gene. Trimming removed 6 bases at V and 0 bases at J, with 16 bases between. CDR3 sequence: CASSPDSTSSTDTQYF. The CDR3 nucleotides read TGTGCCAGCAGCCCGGACTCCACGTCTAGCACAGATACGCAGTATTTT.

This chain joins TRBV5-5 and TRBJ2-5; D gene unclear. The CDR3 loop spans 14 amino acids. The V gene lost 0 bases and the J gene lost 5 bases, with 11 bases spanning the gap. The germline CDR1 and CDR2 sequences are SGHKS and YYEKEE (reference sequence). The CDR3 region is CASSLEVSRETQYF. The CDR3 coding sequence is TGTGCCAGCAGCTTGGAAGTATCGAGGGAGACCCAGTACTTC.

The chain uses TRBV7-8 and TRBJ2-7, with 9 bases fitting TRBD1. V was pared by 5 bases and J by 2 bases, with 7 bases of the junction left unmatched. CDR3 size: 15 residues. Germline-derived CDR1 and CDR2 are SGHVS and FQNEAQ. The CDR3 DNA sequence: TGTGCCAGCAGCCAACTGGGGACAGGGACCTACGAGCAGTACTTC. Amino acid sequence: CASSQLGTGTYEQYF. Using reference TRBV7-8 and TRBJ2-7 for the parts outside the CDR3, the full variable domain is GAGVSQSPRYKVAKRGQDVALRCDPISGHVSLFWYQQALGQGPEFLTYFQNEAQLDKSGLPSDRFFAERPEGSVSTLKIQRTQQEDSAVYLCASSQLGTGTYEQYFGPGTRLTVT.

This chain uses TRBV7-9 with TRBJ1-2, with TRBD1 identical over 8 bases. The CDR3 has 16 amino acids. Germline V gives CDR1 SEHNR, CDR2 FQNEAQ (reference sequence). V lost 5 bases to trimming and J lost 5 bases; unmatched junction nucleotides: 13. Written as DNA, the CDR3 is TGTGCCAGCAGCGGCGGCGGGACAGGTCGTGTGTATGGCTACACCTTC. Translated: CASSGGGTGRVYGYTF.

This clone was detected a few times. The gene calls are TRBV19 and TRBJ1-3; 10 nucleotides agree with TRBD1. CDR1 is LNHDA and CDR2 is SQIVND in the germline V gene (reference sequence). V lost 9 bases, J lost 4 bases, and 9 bases stayed unmatched. The CDR3 runs 15 residues. The CDR3: CASRDRGGAGNTIYF. CDR3 sequence (DNA): TGTGCCAGCCGGGACAGGGGAGGCGCGGGAAACACCATATATTTT.

The J gene is TRBJ2-1, the V gene TRBV19; 11 nucleotides line up with TRBD2. This CDR3 is 14 amino acids long. CDR1 is LNHDA, CDR2 SQIVND, per germline (reference sequence). The J segment lost 4 bases and the V segment lost 11 bases, leaving 7 bases of the junction unmatched. The CDR3 DNA reads as TGTGCCTCTTATAGCGGGGGGGAGTACAATGAGCAGTTCTTC. Its translation: CASYSGGEYNEQFF. Supplemented by reference TRBV19 and TRBJ2-1, the full variable domain reads DGGITQSPKYLFRKEGQNVTLSCEQNLNHDAMYWYRQDPGQGLRLIYYSQIVNDFQKGDIAEGYSVSREKKESFPLTVTSAQKNPTAFYLCASYSGGEYNEQFFGPGTRLTVL.

The chain recombines TRBV28 with TRBJ1-2, with a tentative D call TRBD1 (5 bases). Per the germline V gene, CDR1 is MDHEN and CDR2 is SYDVKM. Trimming shortened V by 4 bases and J by 1 base, and 13 bases separated the two germline ends. This CDR3 has 15 amino acids. CDR3 loop: CASSSPGGINYGYTF. DNA of the CDR3: TGTGCCAGCAGTTCTCCGGGGGGGATTAACTATGGCTACACCTTC.

This chain joins TRBV18 and TRBJ1-6; TRBD1 agrees at 7 bases. The V and J ends lost 4 bases and 9 bases, in that order; junction bases with no gene match: 9. Germline-derived CDR1 and CDR2 are KGHSH and LQKENI. The CDR3 is 15 amino acids. This chain's CDR3 is CASSQRQGESSPLHF. The CDR3 nucleotides read TGTGCCAGCTCACAACGACAGGGAGAGAGTTCACCCCTCCACTTT.

V usage is TRBV27 and J usage is TRBJ1-5; 8 bases are shared with TRBD1. The CDR3 runs 18 residues. J gave up 0 bases and V 5 bases, and 12 bases lay outside the gene matches. Germline V gives CDR1 MNHEY, CDR2 SMNVEV (reference sequence). This chain's CDR3 is CASSPDRGFWDSNQPQHF. The CDR3 bases are TGTGCCAGCAGTCCCGACAGGGGCTTTTGGGATAGCAATCAGCCCCAGCATTTT.

The J gene is TRBJ2-1, the V gene TRBV5-5; maybe TRBD2 (7 bases). This CDR3 spans 13 amino acids. Per the germline V gene, CDR1 is SGHKS and CDR2 is YYEKEE (reference sequence). V dropped 4 bases and J dropped 9 bases, with 14 bases sitting between them. CDR3 sequence reads: CASSLKGGIEQFF. CDR3 bases: TGTGCCAGCAGCCTTAAGGGGGGGATTGAGCAGTTCTTC. Full variable domain (remainder filled in from reference TRBV5-5 and TRBJ2-1): DAGVTQSPTHLIKTRGQQVTLRCSPISGHKSVSWYQQVLGQGPQFIFQYYEKEERGRGNFPDRFSARQFPNYSSELNVNALLLGDSALYLCASSLKGGIEQFFGPGTRLTVL.

This clone was counted only a few times. The chain couples TRBV7-9 to TRBJ1-2; 8 positions match TRBD1. CDR3 length equals 15 residues. J was trimmed by 4 bases and V by 2 bases; bases with no gene match: 6. CDR1 and CDR2 (germline): SEHNR, FQNEAQ (reference sequence). The CDR3 DNA is TGTGCCAGCAGCTTACCGGACAGGGCGGTCTATGGCTACACCTTC. Amino acids: CASSLPDRAVYGYTF.

The genes are TRBV6-6 and TRBJ2-7; D might be TRBD2 (6 bases). V lost 6 bases and J lost 6, with 15 bases in between. The CDR3 is 13 residues long. Germline loops: CDR1 MNHNY, CDR2 SVGAGI (reference sequence). This chain's CDR3 is CASSPSGGLEQYF. DNA of the CDR3: TGTGCCAGCAGCCCATCTGGGGGACTCGAGCAGTACTTC.

V is TRBV29-1 and J is TRBJ1-2; 9 bases line up with TRBD1. V shed 5 bases, J shed 4 bases, and the junction held 8 bases outside the gene matches. Germline-derived CDR1 and CDR2 are SQVTM and ANQGSEA. CDR3 length equals 14 residues. CDR3 coding DNA: TGCAGCGTTCCCAAGACAGGGGGGCTCTATGGCTACACCTTC. It encodes CSVPKTGGLYGYTF.